Sequencing of this TCR beta chain was carried out in a study of cytomegalovirus exposure and HLA in healthy donors. Study observations and caveats: Reports indicated that the classifier achieved high specificity and sensitivity in diagnosing cytomegalovirus status. Most TCR sequences were seen very rarely across donors, but some public TCRs occurred in many. Specificity of a few CMV-associated chains for CMV antigens was verified in vitro. Among TCR beta chains, those listed as cytomegalovirus-associated numbered 164.

The table came from immunoSEQ multiplex PCR; TCRdb's copy has only in-frame clones and leaves some out. The repertoire holds tens of thousands of clones, about 85% seen once, with around 2.9% in the top ten. Trimming took off 1 base at V and 3 bases at J, with 9 bases between the two ends. CDR1 is LGHNA and CDR2 is YNFKEQ in the germline V gene. The CDR3 has 14 amino acids. As for this clone: Its antigen remains unidentified.

This TCR came from a young man in good health and CMV-seronegative. The specimen sequenced was PBMCs. The chain is built from TRBV4-2 and TRBJ2-5, with a tentative D call TRBD2 (6 bases). The CDR3 DNA sequence: TGTGCCAGCAGCCAAGGGGAGCGGGAAGAGACCCAGTACTTC. Translation gives CASSQGEREETQYF.